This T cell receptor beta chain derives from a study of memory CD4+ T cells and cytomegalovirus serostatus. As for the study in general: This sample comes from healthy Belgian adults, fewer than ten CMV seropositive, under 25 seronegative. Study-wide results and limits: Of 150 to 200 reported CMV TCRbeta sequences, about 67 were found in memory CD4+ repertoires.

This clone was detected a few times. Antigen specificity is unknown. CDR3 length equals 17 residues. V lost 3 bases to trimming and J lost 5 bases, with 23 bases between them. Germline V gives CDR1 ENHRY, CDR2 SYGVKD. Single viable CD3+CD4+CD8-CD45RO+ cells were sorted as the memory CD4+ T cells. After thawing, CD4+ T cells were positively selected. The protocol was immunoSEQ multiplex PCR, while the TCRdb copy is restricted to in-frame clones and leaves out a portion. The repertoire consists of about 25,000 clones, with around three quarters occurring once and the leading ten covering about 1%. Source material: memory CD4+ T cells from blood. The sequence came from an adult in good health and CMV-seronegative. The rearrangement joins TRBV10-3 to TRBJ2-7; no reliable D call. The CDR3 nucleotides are TGTGCCATCAGTGAACGGGCACCGGGCCCCTACCTTCACGAGCAGTACTTC. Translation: CAISERAPGPYLHEQYF.